The clone carrying this T cell receptor (beta chain) has just a few counts. The method was immunoSEQ multiplex PCR; TCRdb's version includes in-frame clones alone and lacks a portion of them. The table shows 190,000 or so clones, with 70% to 90% occurring only once. The data were taken from a study of blood T cell repertoires in COVID-19. Study as a whole: COVID-19 samples, acute and convalescent, were from the United States, Italy and Spain.

This clonotype was obtained from a man aged 35-49 years with active or convalescent COVID-19. Input material: peripheral blood.

CDR3: CASSQGRSNGYTF. CDR3 sequence (DNA): TGTGCCAGCAGCCAGGGCAGGTCGAATGGCTACACCTTC. V gene TRBV3-1 (or the pseudogene TRBV3-2) combines with J gene TRBJ1-2, with D uncertain. Germline CDR1 is LGHDT and CDR2 is YNNKEL (reference sequence). V dropped 3 bases and J dropped 6 bases, with 11 bases sitting between them. This CDR3 comprises 13 residues.